This T cell receptor beta chain was obtained from a study of siplizumab effects on memory and regulatory T cells (dated by TCRdb to between 2019 and 2020). In terms of the full investigation: The effect of the anti-CD2 antibody siplizumab on alloreactive T-cell subsets was examined in allogeneic mixed lymphocyte reactions constructed from human PBMCs.

Additional sequencing covered unstimulated subsets from a few donor pairs, namely CD8+ effector memory, CD4+ naive, CD8+ TEMRA, CD4+ memory and CD8+ naive. TCRbeta CDR3 sequencing was performed on sorted unstimulated T cells and on proliferating T cells recovered from mixed lymphocyte reactions. Fresh whole blood from approximately ten HLA-typed healthy donors was used to isolate PBMCs. The research as a whole found: A naive or memory phenotype could not be assigned to roughly 75-95% of proliferating CD4+ or CD8+ clones. Because sequences below about 10^-5 frequency were poorly captured, only a minor fraction of alloreactive clones could be mapped to unstimulated subsets. The cumulative frequency of alloreactive sequences that could be traced back to unstimulated CD4+ memory T cells was significantly reduced by siplizumab. Of the alloreactive CD4+ clones that could be mapped, the Treg-derived share averaged about 70% with siplizumab compared with under 30% in control reactions. No functional confirmation was obtained for the suppressive function of proliferating Tregs from siplizumab cultures. Compared with memory T cells, unstimulated naive T cells appeared more diverse, and naive cells seemed to make a substantial contribution to the alloresponse.

CDR1 and CDR2 are read off the germline V gene (reference sequence) as DFQATT and SNEGSKA. There are 11 amino acids in the CDR3, from cysteine to phenylalanine inclusive. Only the CDR3 DNA stays, 33 bases, in frame from base 1. Worth noting for this clone: Its antigen is currently not known. Base qualities are not provided; no much larger clone lies one nucleotide away.

The library was generated by the immunoSEQ multiplex PCR assay. Each sample had 85,000 to 100,000 TCR templates assayed by the deep sequencing platform. Genomic DNA extracted from sorted T cells was used for TCRbeta CDR3 sequencing. On the study's bioinformatics: The R programming language was used for clonal analysis of TCRbeta CDR3 data. Comparing unstimulated samples against CFSE-low samples taken after the reaction was how alloreactive CD4+ and CD8+ clones were defined. Regulatory or non-regulatory origin of alloreactive CD4+ clones was assigned by matching sequences to the sorted unstimulated Treg and non-Treg repertoires. TCRdb took this table from immuneACCESS and kept in-frame rearrangements with V and J called. Such tables lack part of the clones; where checked against another copy, unresolved V genes explain under half of the gap, and the rest is unexplained. That table is the source of V, J and clone size, and D and trimming were worked out from the DNA. The sample records over 85,000 clones, around 95% of which are singletons. Clones ranked in the top ten supply around 0.03% of the sample.

The chain employs TRBV20-1 and TRBJ2-5; no D gene can be assigned with confidence. The last part of the DNA fits TRBJ2-7 better; the J call may be wrong. The TCR sequence derives from a human donor in good health. Sequencing input: naive CD4+ T cells sorted from blood. The cell subset or site tag for this specimen amounts to: unstimulated naive T cells. The bases are TGCAGTGCTAGAGTAACCTACGAGCAGTACTTC. This translates into CSARVTYEQYF.